Presented here are 24 T cell receptor beta chains from one specimen sequenced in a study of blood T cell repertoires in COVID-19. Sequenced by immunoSEQ multiplex PCR; TCRdb stores in-frame clones only, minus some. This sample has 80,000 to 95,000 clones; 75% to 90% occur once, and the top ten carry 15% to 20%. Sequenced input: peripheral blood. These receptors were taken from a woman older than 75 with active or convalescent COVID-19.

The chain employs TRBV7-9 and TRBJ2-5; D remains unclear. The CDR3 runs to 12 residues. Trimming pared 4 bases from V and 4 bases from J, leaving 7 bases between. The germline V gene has CDR1 SEHNR and CDR2 FQNEAQ (reference sequence). The DNA of the CDR3 is TGTGCCAGCAGCTGGCTAGGAGAGACCCAGTACTTC. It translates to CASSWLGETQYF.

This clone was counted once. This chain uses TRBV12-3 or TRBV12-4 with TRBJ2-5; unclear D gene. V was pared by 4 bases and J by 5 bases, with 5 bases between. The CDR3 spans 11 residues. Here the CDR3 DNA reads TGTGCCAGCAGTTGGCGGGAGACCCAGTACTTC. Translated: CASSWRETQYF.

The chain recombines TRBV7-8 with TRBJ1-4; no clear D. The CDR3 spans 15 residues. Germline V gene lookup returns CDR1 SGHVS and CDR2 FQNEAQ. Trimming left V 1 base short and J 0 bases short, with 6 bases between. CDR3 sequence (DNA): TGTGCCAGCAGCTTAGTCGGGACAACTAATGAAAAACTGTTTTTT. This translates into CASSLVGTTNEKLFF.

The chain employs TRBV4-3 and TRBJ2-1; TRBD1 aligns across 8 bases. In germline, CDR1 is LGHNA, CDR2 YSLEER. The V and J ends lost 3 bases and 3 bases, in that order; junction bases with no gene match: 1. The CDR3 sequence is 14 residues long. The CDR3 nucleotides read TGCGCCAGCAGCCAGGGACAGGACTACAATGAGCAGTTCTTC. Residues: CASSQGQDYNEQFF.

The chain combines TRBV4-3 with TRBJ1-2, with D perhaps TRBD1 (6 bases). The CDR3 extends over 15 amino acids. Trimming left V 1 base short and J 4 bases short, with 13 bases between. Germline CDR1 and CDR2: LGHNA and YSLEER. As DNA, the CDR3 is TGCGCCAGCAGCCAAGGACGAGGGGACACCTATGGCTACACCTTC. It is translated as CASSQGRGDTYGYTF.

V and J are TRBV19 and TRBJ2-7; weak D call: TRBD2 (5 bases). Trimming pared 3 bases from V and 2 bases from J, leaving 17 bases between. Per the germline V gene, CDR1 is LNHDA and CDR2 is SQIVND (reference sequence). This CDR3 contains 16 residues. The CDR3 region has the DNA TGTGCCAGTAGTATTAGGAGGTCGACACCAGCCTACGAGCAGTACTTC. Amino acids: CASSIRRSTPAYEQYF.

The chain combines TRBV7-2 with TRBJ2-3; TRBD2 aligns across 8 bases. V gave up 2 bases and J gave up 2 bases; unmatched junction bases: 6. Germline V gene sequence: CDR1 SGHTA, CDR2 FQGNSA. The CDR3 runs 16 residues. CDR3 nucleotide sequence: TGTGCCAGCAGCTTACTTCCGGGGGGGCTCACAGATACGCAGTATTTT. As protein: CASSLLPGGLTDTQYF.

This rearrangement joins TRBV10-3 to TRBJ1-1; D is perhaps TRBD1 (5 bases). The germline gives CDR1 ENHRY, CDR2 SYGVKD. The V and J ends lost 10 bases and 2 bases respectively, with 23 bases between them. The CDR3 contains 16 residues. CDR3 region: CATAASSRTLNTEAFF. The CDR3 coding sequence is TGTGCCACCGCGGCGTCGAGTAGGACATTAAACACTGAAGCTTTCTTT.

This clone was seen only a few times. This CDR3 is CASALRPNTGELFF. The DNA for the CDR3 is TGTGCCAGTGCCCTGCGGCCCAACACCGGGGAGCTGTTTTTT. The chain recombines TRBV5-5 with TRBJ2-2; D is undetermined. V was cut by 8 bases and J by 2 bases, with 13 bases left in between. The CDR3 length is 14 residues. The germline gives CDR1 SGHKS, CDR2 YYEKEE (reference sequence).

J is TRBJ2-7 and V is TRBV6-5; 9 nucleotides align to TRBD2. This CDR3 has 14 amino acids. V was pared by 6 bases and J by 4 bases, with 7 bases of the junction left unmatched. Germline V CDR1 and CDR2: MNHEY, SVGAGI. CDR3 residues: CASSALGLAYEQYF. CDR3 sequence (DNA): TGTGCCAGCAGCGCCCTAGGACTAGCGTACGAGCAGTACTTC.

The rearrangement joins TRBV30 to TRBJ1-6; possibly TRBD1 for D (6 bases). Trimming stripped 6 bases from V and 9 bases from J, with 27 bases between. The germline CDR1 and CDR2 sequences are GTSNPN and SVGIG (reference sequence). This CDR3 has 17 residues. The CDR3 protein is CACGLSRGATNFSPLHF. The CDR3 DNA sequence: TGTGCCTGCGGACTATCCCGGGGGGCAACGAACTTTTCACCCCTCCACTTT.

This clone was detected only once. The chain joins TRBV5-1 to TRBJ2-1; TRBD2 matches 7 bases. CDR3 length: 18 residues. In germline, CDR1 is SGHRS, CDR2 YFSETQ. J was trimmed by 4 bases and V by 0 bases; bases with no gene match: 13. CDR3 sequence: CASSLDRGDAKLYNEQFF. DNA of the CDR3: TGCGCCAGCAGCTTGGATCGGGGGGACGCCAAACTATACAATGAGCAGTTCTTC.

The V and J genes are TRBV10-2 and TRBJ2-3; 9 bases line up with TRBD2. J lost 0 bases, V lost 5 bases, and 3 bases had no gene match. The CDR3 is 15 amino acids. The germline gives CDR1 WSHSY, CDR2 SAAADI. CDR3: CASSLAGVSTDTQYF. CDR3 bases: TGCGCCAGCAGTTTAGCGGGAGTTAGCACAGATACGCAGTATTTT.

V and J are TRBV4-1 and TRBJ1-4; D uncertain. This CDR3 has 18 amino acids. CDR1 MGHRA and CDR2 YSYEKL come from the germline V gene. V gave up 1 base and J gave up 0 bases, with 15 bases separating them. The chain's CDR3 is CASSQVIPSGATNEKLFF. The CDR3 DNA reads TGCGCCAGCAGCCAAGTGATTCCATCCGGAGCAACTAATGAAAAACTGTTTTTT.

This chain joins TRBV5-1 and TRBJ1-3; D not resolved. Looked up from germline, CDR1 is SGHRS and CDR2 is YFSETQ. This CDR3 has 14 amino acids. Trimming cost V 1 base and J 4 bases, with 9 bases left between them. The CDR3 loop reads CASSLREGGNTIYF. The DNA of the CDR3 is TGCGCCAGCAGCTTGCGGGAAGGAGGAAACACCATATATTTT. Full variable domain (outside the CDR3, taken from reference TRBV5-1 and TRBJ1-3): KAGVTQTPRYLIKTRGQQVTLSCSPISGHRSVSWYQQTPGQGLQFLFEYFSETQRNKGNFPGRFSGRQFSNSRSEMNVSTLELGDSALYLCASSLREGGNTIYFGEGSWLTVV.

J is TRBJ1-5 and V is TRBV9, with D possibly being TRBD1 (5 bases). The CDR3 contains 14 residues. Trimming removed 0 bases from V and 5 bases from J, with 9 bases in between. CDR1 is SGDLS and CDR2 is YYNGEE in the germline V gene. The CDR3 reads CASSVGGEDQPQHF. The DNA of the CDR3 is TGTGCCAGCAGCGTAGGGGGGGAGGATCAGCCCCAGCATTTT.

The rearrangement links TRBV12-2 to TRBJ2-3; no DNA check was done on the table's D call, TRBD2. TRBV12-2 corresponds to a pseudogene. This CDR3 comprises 17 residues. The DNA for the CDR3 is TGTGCAAGTCGCTTATCCGGACTAGCGGATTACACAGATACGCAGTATTTT. Its translation is CASRLSGLADYTDTQYF.

The chain employs TRBV30 and TRBJ1-1; D is ambiguous. V lost 0 bases to trimming and J lost 7 bases, with 12 bases between them. The length of the CDR3 is 13 residues. Germline CDR1 and CDR2: GTSNPN and SVGIG (reference sequence). This CDR3 is CAWSVLVRIEAFF. In DNA, the CDR3 is TGTGCCTGGAGTGTACTCGTGCGCATTGAAGCTTTCTTT.

The chain couples TRBV27 to TRBJ2-3; tentative D call: TRBD2 (6 bases). Germline V gene lookup returns CDR1 MNHEY and CDR2 SMNVEV (reference sequence). The CDR3 contains 14 residues. Trimming removed 4 bases from V and 0 bases from J, with 8 bases in between. CDR3 amino acids: CASSWGESTDTQYF. DNA of the CDR3: TGTGCCAGCAGTTGGGGGGAAAGCACAGATACGCAGTATTTT.

This clone was counted between two and nine times. CDR3 sequence: CASSRTGSTEAFF. CDR3 nucleotide sequence: TGTGCCAGCAGCCGTACAGGGAGCACTGAAGCTTTCTTT. The chain recombines TRBV6-6 with TRBJ1-1, with TRBD1 as a possible D gene (6 bases). The CDR3 length is 13 residues. Trimming stripped 6 bases from V and 4 bases from J, with 12 bases between. Germline assignment: CDR1 MNHNY and CDR2 SVGAGI (reference sequence).

This clone was detected a few times. The J gene is TRBJ1-5, the V gene TRBV3-1 (or the pseudogene TRBV3-2); no clear D gene. Trimming cost V 1 base and J 6 bases, with 4 bases left between them. The CDR3 covers 12 residues. CDR1 is LGHDT and CDR2 is YNNKEL in the germline V gene (reference sequence). CDR3 sequence reads: CASSQGVQPQHF. As DNA, the CDR3 is TGTGCCAGCAGCCAAGGAGTTCAGCCCCAGCATTTT.

The J gene is TRBJ2-3, the V gene TRBV18, with D maybe TRBD1 (5 bases). Germline CDR1 and CDR2: KGHSH and LQKENI. This CDR3 comprises 16 residues. The ends were cut back, 3 bases at V and 4 bases at J, with 17 bases in the middle. The CDR3 coding sequence is TGTGCCAGCTCACCTTCTGCAAGGGGTGGCGCAGATACGCAGTATTTT. It specifies CASSPSARGGADTQYF. The full variable domain, in which reference TRBV18 and TRBJ2-3 provide the parts outside the CDR3, is NAGVMQNPRHLVRRRGQEARLRCSPMKGHSHVYWYRQLPEEGLKFMVYLQKENIIDESGMPKERFSAEFPKEGPSILRIQQVVRGDSAAYFCASSPSARGGADTQYFGPGTRLTVL.

The J gene is TRBJ2-1, the V gene TRBV2, with 10 bases identical to TRBD2. CDR1 is SNHLY and CDR2 is FYNNEI in the germline V gene. Trimming at V came to 8 bases and at J to 8 bases, leaving 9 bases not matched to a gene. CDR3 size: 14 residues. The CDR3 nucleotides are TGTGCCAGCTCCCCGCCTAGCGGGAGCTATGAGCAGTTCTTC. As protein: CASSPPSGSYEQFF.

The chain has TRBV6-5 and TRBJ1-3, with D possibly matching TRBD1 (5 bases). Trimming left V 5 bases short and J 4 bases short, with 15 bases between. The CDR3 length is 15 residues. Germline CDR1 and CDR2: MNHEY and SVGAGI. CDR3 in amino acids: CASSTQGSTGNTIYF. In DNA form, the CDR3 reads TGTGCCAGCAGTACCCAGGGATCGACGGGAAACACCATATATTTT.